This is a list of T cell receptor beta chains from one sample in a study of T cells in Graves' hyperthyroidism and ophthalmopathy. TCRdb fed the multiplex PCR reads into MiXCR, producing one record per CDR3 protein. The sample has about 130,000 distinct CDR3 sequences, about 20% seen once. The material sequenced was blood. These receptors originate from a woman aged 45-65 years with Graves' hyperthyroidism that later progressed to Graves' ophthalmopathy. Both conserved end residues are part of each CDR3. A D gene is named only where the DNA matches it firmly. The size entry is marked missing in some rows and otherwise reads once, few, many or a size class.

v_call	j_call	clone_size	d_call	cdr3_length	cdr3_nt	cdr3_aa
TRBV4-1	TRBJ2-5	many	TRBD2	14	TGCGCCAGCAGCCAAGGCTCTAGCGGGGAGACCCAGTACTTC	CASSQGSSGETQYF
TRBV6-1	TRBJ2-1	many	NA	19	TGTGCCAGCACCACCAGGGGGCTAGCGGAAAAGAGCTCCTACAATGAGCAGTTCTTC	CASTTRGLAEKSSYNEQFF
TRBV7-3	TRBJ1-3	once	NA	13	TGTGCCAGCTCCCTGGGCTCTGGAAACACCATATATTTT	CASSLGSGNTIYF
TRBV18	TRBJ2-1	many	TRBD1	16	TGTGCCAGCTCACCGCCTGGACAGGCCAGTTACAATGAGCAGTTCTTC	CASSPPGQASYNEQFF
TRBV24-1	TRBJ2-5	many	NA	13	TGTGCCACCAGTGTCGCGTGGGGAGAGACCCAGTACTTC	CATSVAWGETQYF
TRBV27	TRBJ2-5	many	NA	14	TGTGCCAGCAGTCCCCCCCAGGAGCCGGAGACCCAGTACTTC	CASSPPQEPETQYF
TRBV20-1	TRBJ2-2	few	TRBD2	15	TGCAGTGCAGTAGCCGAGGGAGGGTGGACCGGGGAGCTGTTTTTT	CSAVAEGGWTGELFF
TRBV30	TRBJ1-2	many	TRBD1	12	TGTGCCTGGAGTGTGTTGGACAGGGGGAACACCTTC	CAWSVLDRGNTF
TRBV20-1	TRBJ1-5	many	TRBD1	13	TGCAGTGCTAGGACAGGGGGGGATCAGCCCCAGCATTTT	CSARTGGDQPQHF
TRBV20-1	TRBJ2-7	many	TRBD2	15	TGCAGTGCCGTAGCGGCGGGGCTAGCGGGCAACGAGCAGTACTTC	CSAVAAGLAGNEQYF
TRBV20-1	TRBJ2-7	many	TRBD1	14	TGCAGTGCTAGAAGGCCAGGGGGCTCCTACGAGCAGTACTTC	CSARRPGGSYEQYF
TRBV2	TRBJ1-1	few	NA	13	TGTGCCAGCAGTGAACAGGGGAACACTGAAGCTTTCTTT	CASSEQGNTEAFF
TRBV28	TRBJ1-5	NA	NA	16	TGTGCCAGCAGCTGGCCGGGGGGAGGTCGCAATCAGCCCCAGCATTTT	CASSWPGGGRNQPQHF
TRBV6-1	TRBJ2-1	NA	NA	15	TGTGCCAGCTCCGACCCGGCGCGGGCCTACAATGAGCAGTTCTTC	CASSDPARAYNEQFF
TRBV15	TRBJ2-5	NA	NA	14	TGTGCCACCAGCCCTCACAGCGGCCAAGAGACCCAGTACTTC	CATSPHSGQETQYF
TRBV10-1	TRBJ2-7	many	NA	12	TGCGCCAGCAGCAACAAAACCTACGAGCAGTACTTC	CASSNKTYEQYF
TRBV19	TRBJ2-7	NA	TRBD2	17	TGTGCCAGTAGTCTCAGACTAGCGGGAGCGGGGTTCTACGAGCAGTACTTC	CASSLRLAGAGFYEQYF
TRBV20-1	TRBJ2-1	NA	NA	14	TGCAGTCCGGCGGGACTCAAAAATGCCAATGAGCAGTTCTTC	CSPAGLKNANEQFF
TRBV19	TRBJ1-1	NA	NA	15	TGTGCCAGTAGTGGTCGTCGCGGGGTGAACACTGAAGCTTTCTTT	CASSGRRGVNTEAFF
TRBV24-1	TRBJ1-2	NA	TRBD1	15	TGTGCCACCAGTTCGCCGGGACAGGGGGCAGTAGGCTACACCTTC	CATSSPGQGAVGYTF
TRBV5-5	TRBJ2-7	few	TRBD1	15	TGTGCCAGCAGATTACCGGGACAGGGAACCCACGAGCAGTACTTC	CASRLPGQGTHEQYF
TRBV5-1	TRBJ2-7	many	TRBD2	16	TGCGCCAGCAGCTTGGTGGGCGGGAGAAGTGTCTACGAGCAGTACTTC	CASSLVGGRSVYEQYF
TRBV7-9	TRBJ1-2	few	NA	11	TGTGCCAGCAGCCCCGCAGGGGCCTACACCTTC	CASSPAGAYTF
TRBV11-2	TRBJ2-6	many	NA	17	TGTGCCAGCAGCTCTCGCCCGGGCGGGACTGGGGCCAACGTCCTGACTTTC	CASSSRPGGTGANVLTF
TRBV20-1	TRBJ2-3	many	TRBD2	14	TGCAGTGCTAGCGGATATACGGGGGGATATACGCAGTATTTT	CSASGYTGGYTQYF
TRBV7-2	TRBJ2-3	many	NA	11	TGTGCCAGCGGTTCGGCGGATACGCAGTATTTT	CASGSADTQYF
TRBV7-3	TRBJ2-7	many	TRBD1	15	TGTGCCAGCAGCTTAAGGGGGACAGATTCCTACGAGCAGTACTTC	CASSLRGTDSYEQYF
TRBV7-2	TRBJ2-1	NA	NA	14	TGTGCCAGCAACCAAGCGGACCCCTACAATGAGCAGTTCTTC	CASNQADPYNEQFF
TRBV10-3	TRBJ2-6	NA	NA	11	TGTGCCATCAGGGTGGCCAACGTCCTGACTTTC	CAIRVANVLTF
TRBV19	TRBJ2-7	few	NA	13	TGTGCCAGTAGTCCGGGCAGCTCCTACGAGCAGTACTTC	CASSPGSSYEQYF